This T cell receptor beta chain was captured in a study of spatial heterogeneity in lung cancer (dated by TCRdb to about 2019). About the investigation overall: More beta-chain than alpha-chain transcripts were consistently detected, likely reflecting higher beta-chain transcript abundance. In tumor regions, TCR transcript counts showed a strong correlation with a T cell transcriptional module score derived from matched bulk RNA-seq. In the raw uncorrected reads, each unique combination of TCR and UMI appeared more than ten times on average. In non-small cell lung cancer, the study made a quantitative comparison of TCR alpha and beta repertoires among multiple tumor regions, matched nontumor lung and blood. The study linked features of the TCR repertoire to counts of nonsynonymous mutations, which were determined by whole-exome sequencing of tumor tissue. Both alpha and beta chains were TCR-sequenced in a few hundred tumor regions, under 70 matched nontumor lung samples and roughly 50 PBMC samples obtained at surgery. Broader findings and caveats from the paper: The tumor nonsynonymous mutation count correlated with the number of expanded intratumoral alpha and beta TCRs. Estimated TCR-seq coverage of tumor T cells was only around 7.1% for alpha chains and about 14% for beta chains. Counts of ubiquitous and regional expanded TCRs correlated with counts of ubiquitous and regional nonsynonymous mutations, respectively. Additional single-cell paired TCR alpha and beta sequencing was considered necessary to confirm, at a functional level, the hypothesis that regional TCRs recognize regional mutations.

Spanning cysteine to phenylalanine, the CDR3 consists of 13 amino acids. The read is trimmed to its CDR3 DNA, 39 bases read in frame from base 1. The V and J ends are trimmed by 1 base and 9 bases, leaving 12 bases between them. From the germline V gene, CDR1 is KGHSH and CDR2 is LQKENI. This clonotype was picked up many times. The antigen it binds to is not known. There are no base qualities to consult, and no much larger clone falls within one base. This beta chain was picked up by a library intended for alpha chains and is off target, so its count carries little meaning. The sample's time point label, decoded: sample taken at primary tumor resection. Donors were around 69 patients with early-stage, untreated non-small cell lung cancer from the lung TRACERx cohort. For TCR sequencing, whole RNA was extracted from tumor and nontumor lung tissue, or from cryopreserved PBMC samples, and no cell sorting was done. Patients were selected for TCR sequencing only if sufficient RNA was available from at least two tumor regions. Tumor and adjacent nontumor lung specimens were reviewed by a lung pathologist before selection.

Library prep was done by 5' RACE. Data came from a NextSeq 500. To allow correction of PCR and sequencing errors, the TCR library protocol tagged every TCR cDNA molecule with a unique molecular identifier. The original methods were these. TCR identification, UMI-based error correction and CDR3 extraction were all carried out with Decombinator tools. Expanded TCRs were defined as those above a frequency of 2 per 1,000, corresponding to the top 1% of the tumor frequency distribution. Expanded tumor TCRs statistically deemed absent (corrected P<0.05) from at least one tumor region were classed as regional, and all other expanded tumor TCRs were classed as ubiquitous. Rényi diversity was computed with the R vegan package after subsampling each repertoire 100 times to 5,000 TCRs. CDR3 similarity networks were built from amino acid triplet string-kernel similarity, connecting CDR3s with pairwise similarity above 0.82. TCRdb cleaned the public reads at Q25 with fastp, built clones with MiXCR and kept in-frame beta chains. For every CDR3 protein sequence, its rows merge into one entry that carries the most common genes and DNA. In this record, the V and J calls reflect TCRdb's handling and not the investigators' own analysis. Present in this sample are about 13,000 distinct CDR3 sequences, 4.5% to 7% of which were seen just once. The top ten constitute roughly 10% of the sample.

The sequence was obtained from a female donor with early-stage non-small cell lung cancer. The rearranged chain carries TRBV18 and TRBJ2-5; the D gene cannot be named for sure. The source was lung tumor tissue, collected at surgery. The CDR3 here reads CASSPRPRYAQYF. The sequenced DNA is TGTGCCAGCTCACCACGTCCGCGGTACGCCCAGTACTTC.